This T cell receptor beta chain appears in the sequencing data of a study of T cells in Graves' hyperthyroidism and ophthalmopathy (dated by TCRdb to between 2017 and 2020). About the study as a whole: Peripheral blood samples were taken at the time of initial diagnosis, prior to any treatment. Following sampling, methimazole starting at 30 mg daily was given to hyperthyroidism patients, and high-dose intravenous methylprednisolone was given to ophthalmopathy patients. Whether ophthalmopathy could be predicted prospectively was tested in an independent validation cohort made up of fewer than 20 hyperthyroidism patients plus 17 patients who later progressed to ophthalmopathy. TCR V-J signatures able to tell the groups apart were searched for in a discovery cohort of 100 patients, of whom 43 had Graves' ophthalmopathy and roughly 57 had stable Graves' hyperthyroidism. In roughly six Graves' hyperthyroidism patients, the study also compared T-cell repertoires from thyroid tissue with T-cell repertoires from blood. The 80 to 100 discovery patients were randomly divided into training and test sets at a 7:3 ratio. TCR Vbeta CDR3 sequencing of 130 to 150 peripheral blood samples (roughly 43 ophthalmopathy, 75 to 85 hyperthyroidism and roughly 17 progressor patients) is reported in the paper. What the research found in general, with its limitations: Sample size was not statistically predetermined, and investigators were not blinded to group allocation. In validation, the model predicted progression to ophthalmopathy a median of around six months before onset, with over 55% sensitivity and roughly 77% specificity. Most expanded thyroid clonotypes (frequency above 0.001) were also found in blood, which suggests that blood repertoires may mirror thyroid immune responses. Ophthalmopathy was separated from stable hyperthyroidism by a 13 V-J signature model, with just over 85% sensitivity and 81% to 82% specificity obtained in cross-validation and 80%/75% obtained in testing.

The TCR beta CDR3 regions were amplified from RNA transcripts. The first round of RT-PCR for the TCR CDR3 was performed with the HTBI primer set and the Qiagen OneStep RT-PCR kit. A second multiplex PCR round built the libraries, followed by size selection and purification. Sequencing of the libraries was done on an Illumina HiSeq2000 using paired-end 100 bp reads. The source study handled its data this way. SOAPnuke was used to process the raw data, removing reads that contained adapters or uncalled bases, had a mean Phred below 15, or lacked an exact match to the constant primer or identifier. High-quality paired reads were merged with COPE v1.2.5, and unique nucleotide sequences were defined as clonotypes. MiTCR v1.1 was used to align the clonotypes against IMGT TRBV, TRBD and TRBJ reference segments. The analysis was restricted to V-J combinations with a frequency above 0.0001, which together covered 99.2% of the repertoires. A TCS score was defined as the ratio between F50 (clonal expansion) and ExV (chaos), using BLOSUM62-based TCRdist between CDR3 peptides within each V-J. Welch's t-statistics and random forest reduced around 510 V-J features to roughly 13, which were used in a naive Bayes classifier (R e1071). TCRdb's own reprocessing of the public reads used fastp at Q25 and MiXCR and kept productive beta chains. Entries are consolidated by CDR3 protein sequence, retaining the most common genes and DNA. For this entry, the V and J calls and clone size follow TCRdb and not the study's own pipeline. This sample has about 180,000 distinct CDR3 sequences in its table, and approximately 15% of those were observed once. Of the sample, approximately 28% falls within the top ten clones.

Looking up the germline V gene yields CDR1 MNHNS and CDR2 SASEGT. From its cysteine to its phenylalanine, the CDR3 spans 15 amino acids. The retained sequence is limited to the CDR3, 45 bases, with the frame set at the first base. The germline ends are 14 bases apart after V is trimmed by 6 bases and J by 1 base. A patient counted as having stable Graves' hyperthyroidism if no progression to ophthalmopathy occurred over 18 months of follow-up. Hyperthyroidism patients were newly diagnosed, with disease duration under 2 months, and aged 18 to 65 years. The study excluded patients with uncontrolled infections, other autoimmune diseases, pregnancy or lactation. Diagnoses were based on clinical symptoms, serum thyroxine and TRAb, thyroid ultrasound and orbital computed tomography. PBMCs were isolated from 8 to 10 ml of fresh peripheral blood by Ficoll-Paque density gradient centrifugation. Total RNA was extracted with Trizol reagent, and quality was checked on an Agilent 2100 Bioanalyzer.

Notes on this clonotype: Its binding antigen is unknown. Base qualities are not recorded, but no much larger clone differs from it by a single base.

The receptor comes from a woman aged 50 to 60 with Graves' hyperthyroidism. In this chain, TRBV6-1 is recombined with TRBJ2-3; the D call is possibly TRBD1 or TRBD2, each sharing 6 bases. Sequencing was done on a sample of blood. The DNA sequence is as follows: TGTGCCAGCAGCGTTTCTAGGGGGGGCACAGATACGCAGTATTTT. Its protein product is CASSVSRGGTDTQYF.